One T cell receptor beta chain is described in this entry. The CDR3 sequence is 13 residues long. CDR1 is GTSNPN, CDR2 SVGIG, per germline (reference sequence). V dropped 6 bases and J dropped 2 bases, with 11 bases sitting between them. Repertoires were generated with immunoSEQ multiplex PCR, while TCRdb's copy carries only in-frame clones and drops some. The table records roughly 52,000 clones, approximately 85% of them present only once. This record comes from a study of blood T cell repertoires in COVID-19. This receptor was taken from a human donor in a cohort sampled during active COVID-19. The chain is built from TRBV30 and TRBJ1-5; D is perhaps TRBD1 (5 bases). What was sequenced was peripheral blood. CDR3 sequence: CACQGGGNQPQHF. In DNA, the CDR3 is TGTGCCTGCCAGGGTGGCGGCAATCAGCCCCAGCATTTT.